The T cell receptor (beta chain) described here comes from a study of blood T cell repertoires in COVID-19. Whole-study context: Acute-phase and convalescent COVID-19 samples originated in the United States, Italy and Spain. The cDNA or gDNA used as material had been derived from T cells, B-cell-depleted T cells, or PBMCs.

Per the original data handling: Amplification of reference gene primers was used by the study to estimate nucleated cell counts. Sequenced by immunoSEQ multiplex PCR; TCRdb stores in-frame clones only, minus some. That table gives V, J and clone size, and the DNA gave D and trimming. The sample comprises about 110,000 clones, about 90% of which are singletons, and approximately 4.5% rests with the top ten. The germline V gene encodes CDR1 LNHDA and CDR2 SQIVND (reference sequence). This CDR3 is built from 14 residues. V was cut by 5 bases and J by 5 bases, with 10 bases left in between. This TCR was recovered from a woman between 45 and 65 years old with acute or convalescent COVID-19. The chain uses TRBV19 and TRBJ1-6; D gene unclear. Input material: peripheral blood. The CDR3 sequence is CASSSYSNNSPLHF. The DNA of the CDR3 is TGTGCCAGTAGTTCTTACAGTAATAATTCACCCCTCCACTTT. Supplemented by reference TRBV19 and TRBJ1-6, the full variable domain reads DGGITQSPKYLFRKEGQNVTLSCEQNLNHDAMYWYRQDPGQGLRLIYYSQIVNDFQKGDIAEGYSVSREKKESFPLTVTSAQKNPTAFYLCASSSYSNNSPLHFGNGTRLTVT.